This T cell receptor beta chain came from a study of PD-1 blockade in classical Hodgkin lymphoma. Germline loops: CDR1 SGDLS, CDR2 YYNGEE. CDR3 length equals 14 residues. The trim removed 4 bases at V and 4 bases at J, leaving 3 bases unmatched. All patients experienced relapse after autologous stem cell transplantation, and brentuximab vedotin exposure was variable. Here immunoSEQ multiplex PCR was the method, and the copy in TCRdb shows in-frame clones only, minus some. Counted here are about 42,000 clones, about 72% occurring once; the ten biggest clones make up 3%. This clone was observed a handful of times.

Sequencing was performed on peripheral blood mononuclear cells (PBMCs), taken at baseline. The J gene is TRBJ2-2, the V gene TRBV9, with 8 bases lining up with TRBD2. This receptor was identified in a human donor with classical Hodgkin lymphoma. CDR3 DNA sequence: TGTGCCAGCAGCCCGGGGGGGGCCACCGGGGAGCTGTTTTTT. Translation gives CASSPGGATGELFF.